The entry that follows covers one T cell receptor beta chain sequence. This entry comes from a study of blood T cells in healthy people across ages. The CDR3 covers 13 residues. V was cut by 6 bases and J by 11 bases, with 19 bases left in between. In germline, CDR1 is MNHEY, CDR2 SMNVEV (reference sequence). Through a sample-barcoded 5' primer and a J-beta primer mix, a second PCR was run for roughly 6 to 11 cycles. MiXCR was run by TCRdb on the 5' RACE reads, yielding one entry per CDR3 protein. The sample includes about 760,000 distinct CDR3 sequences, 56% of them seen just once. Healthy individuals of Caucasian origin from Russia, aged roughly 6 to 100, served as donors. Per-sample yields of isolated PBMCs were at least 6 million.

Sample: blood. The rearrangement links TRBV27 to TRBJ2-5; perhaps TRBD2 as D (6 bases). This receptor was obtained from a man aged 35 to 55 in good health. CDR3 DNA sequence: TGTGCCAGCAGACTAGCCCCCACAGGTGAGCAGTACTTC. Translated, it gives CASRLAPTGEQYF.